The 16 T cell receptor beta chains reported below all come from one sample, sequenced in a study of T cell responses to AZD1222 COVID-19 vaccine. TCRdb keeps only in-frame clones here, not all; method: immunoSEQ multiplex PCR. The repertoire holds some 170,000 clones, 93% seen once, with around 0.96% in the top ten. The specimen comprised peripheral blood, sampled on day 0 of AZD1222 vaccination. These receptors were taken from an adult in good health.

The chain carries TRBV6-6 and TRBJ1-6, with 10 bases that match TRBD1. The V gene end was trimmed by 4 bases and the J gene end by 11 bases; junction bases not matched to a gene: 5. Germline CDR1 reads MNHNY; CDR2 reads SVGAGI (reference sequence). The CDR3 is 14 amino acids. The chain's CDR3 is CASSWDRGWTPLHF. The CDR3 coding sequence is TGTGCCAGCAGTTGGGACAGGGGTTGGACACCCCTCCACTTT.

V usage is TRBV4-1 and J usage is TRBJ1-2; no clear D gene. Germline CDR1 and CDR2: MGHRA and YSYEKL. V lost 1 base and J 3 bases, leaving 6 bases between the germline ends. This CDR3 comprises 13 residues. CDR3 sequence (DNA): TGCGCCAGCAGCCAAGGTACGGACTATGGCTACACCTTC. This codes for CASSQGTDYGYTF.

This clone appeared a single time. The V and J genes are TRBV9 and TRBJ2-5, with D maybe TRBD1 (6 bases). CDR1 SGDLS and CDR2 YYNGEE come from the germline V gene. V shed 0 bases and J shed 2 bases, with 8 bases lying between them. There are 14 residues in the CDR3. The CDR3 loop reads CASSVGTAQETQYF. The DNA of the CDR3 is TGTGCCAGCAGCGTAGGGACAGCTCAAGAGACCCAGTACTTC.

The chain couples TRBV7-9 to TRBJ2-2, with D tentatively TRBD1 or TRBD2 (5 bases each). V was shortened by 2 bases and J by 7 bases, with 17 bases between the two germline ends. The CDR3 length is 16 residues. The germline CDR1 and CDR2 sequences are SEHNR and FQNEAQ (reference sequence). CDR3 sequence: CASSLRPPGTGGELFF. The CDR3 DNA follows: TGTGCCAGCAGCTTACGGCCGCCAGGGACGGGCGGGGAGCTGTTTTTT.

The chain has TRBV6-2 or TRBV6-3 and TRBJ2-7; unclear D gene. Germline CDR1 MNHEY, CDR2 SVGEGT. This CDR3 contains 13 residues. V was pared by 2 bases and J by 2 bases, with 7 bases between. The CDR3 nucleotides read TGTGCCAGCAGTTACCTCTTAACCTACGAGCAGTACTTC. Its translation is CASSYLLTYEQYF.

V gene TRBV7-2 combines with J gene TRBJ1-2; the D is unclear. The CDR3 loop spans 15 amino acids. The germline V gene has CDR1 SGHTA and CDR2 FQGNSA. V lost 2 bases to trimming and J lost 0 bases, with 10 bases between them. The CDR3 DNA reads TGTGCCAGCAGCTTATTCACACCACCTAACTATGGCTACACCTTC. It codes for CASSLFTPPNYGYTF.

This sequence joins TRBV4-1 and TRBJ2-1; 10 positions match TRBD2. Germline V lookup: CDR1 MGHRA, CDR2 YSYEKL. CDR3 size: 18 residues. V shed 0 bases, J shed 11 bases, and the junction held 16 bases outside the gene matches. Here the CDR3 DNA reads TGCGCCAGCAGCCAAGATTTAGAGGCTAGCGGGGGTCAAACCCAGCAGTTCTTC. This sequence encodes CASSQDLEASGGQTQQFF.

The V and J genes are TRBV7-2 and TRBJ2-5, with D unresolved. The V end lost 5 bases, the J end lost 4 bases, and 20 bases lay between the germline ends. Germline lookup yields CDR1 SGHTA and CDR2 FQGNSA. CDR3 size: 16 residues. The CDR3 coding sequence is TGTGCCAGCAGCCCAAATCCGACTCGGCCTCTAGAGACCCAGTACTTC. Its protein is CASSPNPTRPLETQYF.

The rearrangement joins TRBV7-2 to TRBJ2-7; a weak D match, TRBD1 (5 bases). Germline-derived CDR1 and CDR2 are SGHTA and FQGNSA. The CDR3 contains 12 residues. V was shortened by 2 bases and J by 8 bases, with 10 bases between the two germline ends. The CDR3 region is CASSLTGTKQYF. DNA of the CDR3: TGTGCCAGCAGCTTAACAGGAACCAAGCAGTACTTC. The whole variable domain, filled in from reference TRBV7-2 and TRBJ2-7, reads GAGVSQSPSNKVTEKGKDVELRCDPISGHTALYWYRQSLGQGLEFLIYFQGNSAPDKSGLPSDRFSAERTGGSVSTLTIQRTQQEDSAVYLCASSLTGTKQYFGPGTRLTVT.

This clone has a single count. The V call is TRBV29-1, the J call TRBJ1-3; no clear D gene. The CDR3 loop spans 13 amino acids. Germline V gives CDR1 SQVTM, CDR2 ANQGSEA. V lost 0 bases to trimming and J lost 5 bases, with 8 bases between them. CDR3 nucleotides: TGCAGCGTTGAAGACCGGGGAAGAAACACCATATATTTT. It is translated as CSVEDRGRNTIYF.

The rearrangement links TRBV5-6 to TRBJ1-1; weak D call: TRBD1 (6 bases). This CDR3 is 14 amino acids long. The germline V and J ends were trimmed by 0 bases and 6 bases, with 12 bases remaining between them. Germline V gene sequence: CDR1 SGHDT, CDR2 YYEEEE. The CDR3 is CASSLAPTGSEAFF. The CDR3 DNA is TGTGCCAGCAGCTTGGCTCCTACAGGGTCTGAAGCTTTCTTT.

The rearrangement links TRBV2 to TRBJ2-7, with D unresolved. The germline V gene encodes CDR1 SNHLY and CDR2 FYNNEI. Trimming pared 6 bases from V and 0 bases from J, leaving 3 bases between. The CDR3 totals 11 residues. The CDR3 spells CASRLSYEQYF. The CDR3 DNA follows: TGTGCCAGCAGACTCTCCTACGAGCAGTACTTC.

The chain is built from TRBV4-3 and TRBJ2-1; D is perhaps TRBD1 (6 bases). CDR1 is LGHNA, CDR2 YSLEER, per germline. CDR3 length: 15 amino acids. V shed 1 base and J shed 7 bases, with 14 bases lying between them. CDR3 coding DNA: TGCGCCAGCAGCCAAGTTGAGGGGGTGGGAAATGAGCAGTTCTTC. Translating it yields CASSQVEGVGNEQFF.

This clone showed up just once. The genes are TRBV9 and TRBJ2-1; TRBD2 aligns across 10 bases. Germline assignment: CDR1 SGDLS and CDR2 YYNGEE. The junction had 3 bases not matched to a gene; V was cut back by 0 bases and J by 9 bases. The CDR3 loop spans 14 amino acids. CDR3 protein: CASSVASGGPEQFF. The CDR3 nucleotides read TGTGCCAGCAGCGTAGCTAGCGGGGGCCCTGAGCAGTTCTTC.

The genes are TRBV12-3 or TRBV12-4 and TRBJ1-5, with D maybe TRBD1 (5 bases). CDR3 size: 13 residues. The V end was cut by 6 bases, the J end by 5 bases, with 11 bases between. In DNA, the CDR3 is TGTGCCAGCAGAGGGACCCGGGATCAGCCCCAGCATTTT. This codes for CASRGTRDQPQHF.

The CDR3 DNA follows: TGTGCCAGCAGCCCCCGGGGTAACGGGGAGCTGTTTTTT. Protein sequence: CASSPRGNGELFF. V is TRBV11-2 and J is TRBJ2-2; possible D gene TRBD2, 5 bases. Trimming removed 5 bases from V and 7 bases from J, with 11 bases in between. CDR1 and CDR2 from the germline V gene are SGHAT and FQNNGV. This CDR3 is 13 amino acids long.